This T cell receptor (beta chain) was sequenced in a study of OX40 agonist ivuxolimab in advanced cancers. Study context: Patients got intravenous ivuxolimab at 0.01 to 10 mg/kg every 2 weeks. Prior anti-PD-1, anti-PD-L1 or anti-CTLA-4 therapy was allowed; roughly 40% had some. Whole-study results and caveats: Among T cells, CD8+ cells averaged more expanded clones than CD4+ cells. In the 0.1 to 3.0 mg/kg range, CD4+ and CD8+ blood T cells had expanded clonally by week 6.

To note about this clone: Its cognate antigen is unknown.

Germline values: CDR1 SGHRS, CDR2 YFSETQ. The V end lost 0 bases, the J end lost 4 bases, and 10 bases lay between the germline ends. This CDR3 spans 14 amino acids. Here immunoSEQ multiplex PCR was the method, and the copy in TCRdb shows in-frame clones only, minus some. The sample carries nearly 60,000 clones, 80% to 90% recorded once. The sequence was collected from an adult with an advanced solid tumor such as melanoma, head and neck, liver or kidney cancer. Sequenced here: CD4+ or CD8+ T cells sorted from blood, sampled in a trial of the OX40 agonist ivuxolimab. The chain joins TRBV5-1 to TRBJ2-5; D remains unclear. Written as DNA, the CDR3 is TGCGCCAGCAGCTTGGCTCCAGGCGGAGAGACCCAGTACTTC. Amino acids: CASSLAPGGETQYF.